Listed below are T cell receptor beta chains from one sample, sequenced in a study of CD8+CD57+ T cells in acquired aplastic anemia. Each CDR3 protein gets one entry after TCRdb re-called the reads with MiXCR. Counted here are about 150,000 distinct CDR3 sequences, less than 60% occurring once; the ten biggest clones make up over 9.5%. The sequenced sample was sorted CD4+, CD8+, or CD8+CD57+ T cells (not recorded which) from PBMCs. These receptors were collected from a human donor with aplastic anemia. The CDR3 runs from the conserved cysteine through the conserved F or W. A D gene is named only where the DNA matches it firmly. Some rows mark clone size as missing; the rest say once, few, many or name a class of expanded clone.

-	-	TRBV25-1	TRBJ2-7	TGTGCCAGCAGCGCCCGAGGGGCGGAATACGAGCAGTACTTC	CASSARGAEYEQYF
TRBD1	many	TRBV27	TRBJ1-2	TGTGCCAGCAGTTTTAGGGGACAGGGGGCCTATGGCTACACCTTC	CASSFRGQGAYGYTF
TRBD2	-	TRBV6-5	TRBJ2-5	TGTGCCAGCAGTTACTCCGGCGGGGGGGCCAAAGAGACCCAGTACTTC	CASSYSGGGAKETQYF
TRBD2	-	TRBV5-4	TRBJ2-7	TGTGCCAGCAGCTTATCCCGGGGGGGGGGGTACGAGCAGTACTTC	CASSLSRGGGYEQYF
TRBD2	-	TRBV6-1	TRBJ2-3	TGTGCCAGCAGTGGTAGCGGGGGGACTAGCACAGATACGCAGTATTTT	CASSGSGGTSTDTQYF
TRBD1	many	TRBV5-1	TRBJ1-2	TGCGCCAGCAGCTCCCCGGACAGGGCGGAATTTGGCTACACCTTC	CASSSPDRAEFGYTF
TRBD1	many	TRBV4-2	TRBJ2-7	TGTGCCAGCAGCCACCGGACAGGGGTCTACGAGCAGTACTTC	CASSHRTGVYEQYF
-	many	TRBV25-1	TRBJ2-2	TGTGCCAGCAGTGAGCTAGGTACCGGGGAGCTGTTTTTT	CASSELGTGELFF
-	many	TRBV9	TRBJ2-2	TGTGCCAGCAGCGCCTACCCCGGGGAGCTGTTTTTT	CASSAYPGELFF
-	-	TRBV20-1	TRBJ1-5	TGCAGTGCTAGGGGAGGAGGGTCAACTAATCAGCCCCAGCATTTT	CSARGGGSTNQPQHF
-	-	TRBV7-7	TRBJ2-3	TGTGCTAGCAGCTTGGACGGAGACACAGATACGCAGTATTTT	CASSLDGDTDTQYF
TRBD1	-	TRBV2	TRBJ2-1	TGTGCCAGCACCGTGACAGGGAATGAGCAGTTCTTC	CASTVTGNEQFF
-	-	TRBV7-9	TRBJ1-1	TGTGCCAGCAGCTTAGAGGTTACCACTGAAGCTTTCTTT	CASSLEVTTEAFF